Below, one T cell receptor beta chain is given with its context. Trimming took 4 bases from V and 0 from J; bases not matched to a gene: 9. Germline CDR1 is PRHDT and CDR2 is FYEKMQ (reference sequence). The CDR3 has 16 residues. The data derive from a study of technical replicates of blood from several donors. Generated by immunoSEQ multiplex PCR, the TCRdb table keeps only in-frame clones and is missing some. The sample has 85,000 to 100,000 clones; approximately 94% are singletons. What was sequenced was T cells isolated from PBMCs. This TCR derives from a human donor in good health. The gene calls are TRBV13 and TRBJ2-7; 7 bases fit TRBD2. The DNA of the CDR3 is TGTGCCAGCAGCTCCGGCGGGGGTTCGAGCTCCTACGAGCAGTACTTC. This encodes CASSSGGGSSSYEQYF. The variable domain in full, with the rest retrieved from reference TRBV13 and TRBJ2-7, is AAGVIQSPRHLIKEKRETATLKCYPIPRHDTVYWYQQGPGQDPQFLISFYEKMQSDKGSIPDRFSAQQFSDYHSELNMSSLELGDSALYFCASSSGGGSSSYEQYFGPGTRLTVT.